The TCR beta chain described here comes from a study of blood T cell repertoires in COVID-19. Study-wide context: The origin of the acute and convalescent COVID-19 samples was the United States, Italy and Spain. The cDNA or gDNA used as material had been derived from T cells, B-cell-depleted T cells, or PBMCs.

As processed by the authors: Quantification of nucleated cells was approximated via reference gene primer amplification. The protocol was immunoSEQ multiplex PCR, while the TCRdb copy is restricted to in-frame clones and leaves out a portion. V and J calls and clone size are those listed in that table; D and trimming were worked out from the DNA. The sample records around 190,000 clones, roughly four fifths being singletons. Patients of the Seattle cohort, enrolled during active infection, were followed longitudinally. The V gene end was trimmed by 3 bases and the J gene end by 3 bases; junction bases not matched to a gene: 12. CDR1 and CDR2 from the germline V gene are KGHDR and SFDVKD. The CDR3 runs 18 residues.

Sample: peripheral blood. The chain links TRBV24-1 to TRBJ2-3; 9 bases match TRBD1. The sequence derives from a woman in her seventies with COVID-19, enrolled during active disease. CDR3 in amino acids: CATSDRDRASSWTDTQYF. For the CDR3, the DNA is TGTGCCACCAGTGATAGGGACAGGGCGTCGAGCTGGACAGATACGCAGTATTTT.